These 5 T cell receptor beta chains came from one sample sequenced in a study of T cells in Graves' hyperthyroidism and ophthalmopathy. Amplified TCR beta CDR3 regions derived from RNA transcripts. With the HTBI primer set, the TCR CDR3 went through a first round of RT-PCR. TCRdb reprocessed the multiplex PCR reads with MiXCR, giving one entry per CDR3 protein. The repertoire includes about 300,000 distinct CDR3 sequences, roughly 19% of them detected once, and roughly 40% sits in the top ten. The sequencing input was blood. The receptors shown here come from a man in his forties or fifties with Graves' ophthalmopathy.

J is TRBJ2-5 and V is TRBV12-5; 14 nucleotides line up with TRBD2. The CDR3 runs to 15 residues. The germline gives CDR1 LGHNT, CDR2 FRNRAP. V dropped 9 bases and J dropped 3; count of bases not matched to a gene: 6. The CDR3 loop reads CASARGLAGEETQYF. DNA for the CDR3: TGTGCTAGCGCCAGGGGACTAGCGGGAGAAGAGACCCAGTACTTC.

The chain joins TRBV12-3 or TRBV12-4 to TRBJ2-5, with 7 bases aligning to TRBD1. The CDR3 totals 14 residues. V shed 5 bases, J shed 2 bases, and the junction held 5 bases outside the gene matches. CDR3 sequence: CASSRQGRQETQYF. CDR3 DNA: TGTGCCAGCAGTAGACAGGGTAGACAAGAGACCCAGTACTTC.

This clonotype was observed at least ten times. This chain links TRBV28 with TRBJ2-5; D gene uncertain. CDR3 length: 15 residues. Germline lookup yields CDR1 MDHEN and CDR2 SYDVKM. V shed 6 bases and J shed 5 bases, with 19 bases lying between them. CDR3 bases: TGTGCCAGCAGCCATTTGGGGAAGATGGGGGAGACCCAGTACTTC. Amino acid sequence: CASSHLGKMGETQYF.

As concerns this clonotype: One end of the junction fails to match germline, which may point to a read error. The chain uses TRBV12-3 or TRBV12-4 and TRBJ2-2; D call uncertain. The CDR3 is 13 amino acids. DNA of the CDR3: TGTGCCACCAGTACCCCCCTGGGCCGGGAGCTGTTTTTT. This translates into CATSTPLGRELFF.

This clonotype was detected ten times or more. V and J are TRBV3-1 and TRBJ2-7; a weak D match, TRBD2 (5 bases). Trimming took off 6 bases at V and 3 bases at J, with 18 bases between the two ends. The CDR3 length is 15 residues. Germline CDR1 and CDR2: LGHDT and YNNKEL (reference sequence). In DNA, the CDR3 is TGTGCCAGCAGGAGAGCGGAAGAGCCTCTCTACGAGCAGTACTTC. Protein: CASRRAEEPLYEQYF.